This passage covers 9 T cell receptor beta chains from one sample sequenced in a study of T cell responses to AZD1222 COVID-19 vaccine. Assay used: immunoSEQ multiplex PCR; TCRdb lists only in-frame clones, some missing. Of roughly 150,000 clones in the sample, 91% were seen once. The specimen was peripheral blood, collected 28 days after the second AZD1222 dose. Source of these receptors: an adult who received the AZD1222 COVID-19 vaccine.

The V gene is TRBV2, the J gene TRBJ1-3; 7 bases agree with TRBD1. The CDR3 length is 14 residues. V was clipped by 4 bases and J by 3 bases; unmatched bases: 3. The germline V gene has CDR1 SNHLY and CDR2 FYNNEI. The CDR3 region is CASSGQGGGNTIYF. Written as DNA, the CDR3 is TGTGCCAGCAGTGGACAGGGTGGTGGAAACACCATATATTTT.

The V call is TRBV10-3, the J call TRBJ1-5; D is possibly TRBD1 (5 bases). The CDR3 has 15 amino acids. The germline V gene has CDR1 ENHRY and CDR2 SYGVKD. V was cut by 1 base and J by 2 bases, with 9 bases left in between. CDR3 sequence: CAISEFTGGNQPQHF. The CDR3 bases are TGTGCCATCAGTGAGTTTACGGGGGGCAATCAGCCCCAGCATTTT.

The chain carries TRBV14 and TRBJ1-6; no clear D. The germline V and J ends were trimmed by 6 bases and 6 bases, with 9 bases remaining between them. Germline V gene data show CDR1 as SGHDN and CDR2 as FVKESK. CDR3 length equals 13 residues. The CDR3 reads CASSLRINSPLHF. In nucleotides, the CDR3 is TGTGCCAGCAGTTTGAGGATTAATTCACCCCTCCACTTT.

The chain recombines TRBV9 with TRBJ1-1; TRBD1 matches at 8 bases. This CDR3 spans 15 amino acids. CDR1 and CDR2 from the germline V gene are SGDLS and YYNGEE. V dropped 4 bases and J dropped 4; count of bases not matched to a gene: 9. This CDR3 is CASSPRQGFGTEAFF. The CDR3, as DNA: TGTGCCAGCAGCCCCAGACAGGGGTTCGGCACTGAAGCTTTCTTT.

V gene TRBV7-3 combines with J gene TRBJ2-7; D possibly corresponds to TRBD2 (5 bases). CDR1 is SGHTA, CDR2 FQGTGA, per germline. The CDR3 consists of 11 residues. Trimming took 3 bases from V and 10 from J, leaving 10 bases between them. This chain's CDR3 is CASSFSRDQYF. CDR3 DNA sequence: TGTGCCAGCAGCTTCTCCCGGGATCAGTACTTC.

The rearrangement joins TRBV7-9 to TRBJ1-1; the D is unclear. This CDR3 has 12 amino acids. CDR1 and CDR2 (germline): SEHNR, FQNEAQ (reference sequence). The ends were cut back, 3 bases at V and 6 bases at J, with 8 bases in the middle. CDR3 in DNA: TGTGCCAGCAGCTTTGCGGTGTCTGAAGCTTTCTTT. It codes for CASSFAVSEAFF.

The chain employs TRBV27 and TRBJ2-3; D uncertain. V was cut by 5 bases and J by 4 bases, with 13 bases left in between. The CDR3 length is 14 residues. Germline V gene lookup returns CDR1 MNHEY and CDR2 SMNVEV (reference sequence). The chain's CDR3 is CASSNGPPADTQYF. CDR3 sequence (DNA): TGTGCCAGCAGTAACGGGCCCCCGGCAGATACGCAGTATTTT.

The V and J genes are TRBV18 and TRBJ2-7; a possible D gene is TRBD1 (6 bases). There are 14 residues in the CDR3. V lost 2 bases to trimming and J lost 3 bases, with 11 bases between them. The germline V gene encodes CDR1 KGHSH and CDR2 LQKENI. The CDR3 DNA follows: TGTGCCAGCTCACCAACCGGGACAAACTACGAGCAGTACTTC. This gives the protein CASSPTGTNYEQYF.

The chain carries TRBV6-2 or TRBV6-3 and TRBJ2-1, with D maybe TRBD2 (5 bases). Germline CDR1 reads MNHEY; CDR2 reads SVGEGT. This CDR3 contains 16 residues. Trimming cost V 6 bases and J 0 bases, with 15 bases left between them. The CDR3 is CASSRGLLVSYNEQFF. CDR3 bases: TGTGCCAGCAGCCGCGGACTCCTTGTCTCCTACAATGAGCAGTTCTTC.